The clone carrying this T cell receptor beta chain has just one count. The target antigen is unknown. The record originates from a study of regulatory T cells in long-lasting Graves disease. Whole-study findings and limits: Clonotypes that were public and shared totalled 2,500 to 3,000 in persistent patients versus over 800 in new patients.

Arm-PCR of CDR3 regions and iRepertoire HTBI primers were the basis on which TCR beta libraries were built. TCRdb reprocessed the multiplex PCR reads with MiXCR, giving one entry per CDR3 protein. This sample yields a few hundred thousand distinct CDR3 sequences, of which 10% to 15% are seen a single time; about 20% belongs to the top ten. The CDR3 is 16 amino acids. Germline CDR1 and CDR2: SGHAT and FQNNGV. V trimming: 5 bases; J trimming: 3 bases; junction bases outside the gene matches: 9. Time point meaning: newly diagnosed GD, antithyroid drugs for less than 3 months. RNA from PBMCs was the source of the TCR library. The same sample was also used in a study of T cells in Graves' hyperthyroidism and ophthalmopathy.

The specimen was peripheral blood mononuclear cells (PBMCs), collected at new diagnosis, from a patient treated with antithyroid drugs. J is TRBJ2-2 and V is TRBV11-2; 7 nucleotides line up with TRBD2. The TCR was taken from a young woman with Graves disease. The CDR3 region is CASSDGGRADTGELFF. CDR3 nucleotide sequence: TGTGCCAGCAGCGATGGGGGGAGGGCGGACACCGGGGAGCTGTTTTTT.